The 29 T cell receptor beta chains below all came from one sample that was sequenced in a study of blood T cell repertoires in COVID-19. Assay used: immunoSEQ multiplex PCR; TCRdb lists only in-frame clones, some missing. The data contain tens of thousands of clones, around 91% of them singletons. Sequencing was carried out using peripheral blood. All receptors come from a woman aged 55-69 years with COVID-19, enrolled during active disease.

The chain carries TRBV7-2 and TRBJ2-7; 13 bases map to TRBD2. This CDR3 has 18 residues. After removal of 5 bases from V and 1 base from J, the junction contained 11 bases not matched to a gene. From germline, CDR1 is SGHTA and CDR2 FQGNSA. The CDR3 bases are TGTGCCAGCAGCCTACCGCCCCCGGGACTAGCGGGGTCCTACGAGCAGTACTTC. Protein product: CASSLPPPGLAGSYEQYF.

This chain links TRBV19 with TRBJ2-2; 8 bases line up with TRBD1. V trimming: 8 bases; J trimming: 3 bases; junction bases outside the gene matches: 5. The CDR3 loop spans 14 amino acids. Germline V gene sequence: CDR1 LNHDA, CDR2 SQIVND (reference sequence). CDR3 loop: CASRDRGDTGELFF. CDR3 DNA sequence: TGTGCCAGTCGAGACAGGGGAGACACCGGGGAGCTGTTTTTT.

V gene TRBV27 combines with J gene TRBJ2-7; 10 bases fit TRBD1. Germline trimming cut 3 bases from V and 4 bases from J; bases unmatched to any gene: 3. This CDR3 is 14 amino acids long. Germline V gene sequence: CDR1 MNHEY, CDR2 SMNVEV (reference sequence). CDR3 nucleotide sequence: TGTGCCAGCAGTTTTGGGACAGGGGCGTACGAGCAGTACTTC. Translating gives CASSFGTGAYEQYF.

The chain couples TRBV5-4 to TRBJ1-1; 9 nucleotides match TRBD1. The CDR3 sequence is 14 residues long. The V and J ends lost 4 bases and 3 bases, in that order; junction bases with no gene match: 4. Germline V gene data show CDR1 as SGHNT and CDR2 as YYREEE (reference sequence). The CDR3: CASSAQGADTEAFF. Here the CDR3 DNA reads TGTGCCAGCAGCGCACAGGGGGCTGACACTGAAGCTTTCTTT.

The chain joins TRBV6-2 or TRBV6-3 to TRBJ2-7, with TRBD2 identical over 9 bases. The V and J ends lost 5 bases and 3 bases, in that order; junction bases with no gene match: 5. The germline CDR1 and CDR2 sequences are MNHEY and SVGEGT. CDR3 length equals 14 residues. This chain's CDR3 is CASSATSGRYEQYF. The CDR3 coding sequence is TGTGCCAGCAGTGCGACTAGCGGTCGCTACGAGCAGTACTTC.

V and J are TRBV7-9 and TRBJ2-7; 7 bases align to TRBD1. V dropped 7 bases and J dropped 4; count of bases not matched to a gene: 13. The CDR3 runs 15 residues. Germline values: CDR1 SEHNR, CDR2 FQNEAQ (reference sequence). Here the CDR3 reads CASNGWETGLYEQYF. The CDR3, as DNA: TGTGCCAGCAATGGGTGGGAGACAGGGCTATACGAGCAGTACTTC.

The gene calls are TRBV3-1 (or the pseudogene TRBV3-2) and TRBJ1-4; 7 nucleotides agree with TRBD1. V shed 6 bases and J 2 bases; nucleotides not matched to a gene: 3. Per the germline V gene, CDR1 is LGHDT and CDR2 is YNNKEL (reference sequence). This CDR3 is 14 amino acids long. The CDR3 DNA reads TGTGCCAGCAGACCGGGACAGACTAATGAAAAACTGTTTTTT. Amino acids: CASRPGQTNEKLFF.

The rearrangement uses TRBV5-5 and TRBJ2-5, with 8 nucleotides matching TRBD1. CDR1 and CDR2 (germline): SGHKS, YYEKEE (reference sequence). J gave up 1 base and V 4 bases, and 12 bases lay outside the gene matches. The CDR3 length is 17 residues. The CDR3 DNA is TGTGCCAGCAGCAGACAGGGGAAGCTACCCATCCAAGAGACCCAGTACTTC. This gives the protein CASSRQGKLPIQETQYF. Full variable domain (missing parts from reference TRBV5-5 and TRBJ2-5): DAGVTQSPTHLIKTRGQQVTLRCSPISGHKSVSWYQQVLGQGPQFIFQYYEKEERGRGNFPDRFSARQFPNYSSELNVNALLLGDSALYLCASSRQGKLPIQETQYFGPGTRLLVL.

The DNA for the CDR3 is TGTGCCAGCTACTACGGCGGGGAGCAGTTCTTC. Protein: CASYYGGEQFF. The chain carries TRBV6-4 and TRBJ2-1; weak D call: TRBD2 (5 bases). The CDR3 is made up of 11 amino acids. The V and J ends lost 8 bases and 10 bases respectively, with 12 bases between them. Germline V gives CDR1 MRHNA, CDR2 SNTAGT.

The chain combines TRBV9 with TRBJ1-5; 9 nucleotides match TRBD1. With V trimmed by 4 bases and J by 2 bases, 4 bases remained unmatched. Germline V gene sequence: CDR1 SGDLS, CDR2 YYNGEE. The CDR3 is 15 residues long. The chain's CDR3 is CASSLGQGGNQPQHF. The CDR3 coding sequence is TGTGCCAGCAGCTTGGGACAGGGAGGCAATCAGCCCCAGCATTTT.

The gene calls are TRBV9 and TRBJ2-7, with 9 nucleotides matching TRBD1. With V trimmed by 3 bases and J by 1 base, 5 bases remained unmatched. CDR1 is SGDLS, CDR2 YYNGEE, per germline. The CDR3 sequence is 15 residues long. In DNA form, the CDR3 reads TGTGCCAGCAGCGAAGGACAGGGGTATTCCTACGAGCAGTACTTC. Translation: CASSEGQGYSYEQYF.

V is TRBV12-5 and J is TRBJ2-2; D is uncertain. V lost 8 bases and J lost 0, with 7 bases in between. CDR3 length: 13 amino acids. CDR1 LGHNT and CDR2 FRNRAP come from the germline V gene. CDR3 region: CASTQTNTGELFF. The CDR3 DNA is TGTGCTAGTACACAGACGAACACCGGGGAGCTGTTTTTT. The full variable domain, with the rest looked up from reference TRBV12-5 and TRBJ2-2, is DARVTQTPRHKVTEMGQEVTMRCQPILGHNTVFWYRQTMMQGLELLAYFRNRAPLDDSGMPKDRFSAEMPDATLATLKIQPSEPRDSAVYFCASTQTNTGELFFGEGSRLTVL.

This chain uses TRBV24-1 with TRBJ1-5; 8 bases line up with TRBD1. The junction had 3 bases not matched to a gene; V was cut back by 4 bases and J by 2 bases. Germline V gene sequence: CDR1 KGHDR, CDR2 SFDVKD. The CDR3 totals 15 residues. The CDR3 region is CATSEAGQGNQPQHF. The CDR3 region has the DNA TGTGCCACCAGTGAAGCGGGACAGGGCAATCAGCCCCAGCATTTT.

The gene calls are TRBV27 and TRBJ2-1; 12 positions agree with TRBD1. Germline-derived CDR1 and CDR2 are MNHEY and SMNVEV (reference sequence). The CDR3 totals 22 residues. The J segment lost 4 bases and the V segment lost 7 bases, leaving 26 bases of the junction unmatched. CDR3 coding DNA: TGTGCCAGCACACCGGGACAGGGGGCGTATGGGCGAGGGGGGAGCCTGTACAATGAGCAGTTCTTC. Amino acid sequence: CASTPGQGAYGRGGSLYNEQFF.

This chain uses TRBV3-1 (or the pseudogene TRBV3-2) with TRBJ1-3; D ambiguous. The CDR3 loop spans 11 amino acids. Germline V gives CDR1 LGHDT, CDR2 YNNKEL (reference sequence). The V gene lost 6 bases and the J gene lost 7 bases, with 7 bases spanning the gap. CDR3 amino acids: CASRLGNTIYF. The DNA of the CDR3 is TGTGCCAGCAGACTAGGGAACACCATATATTTT.

The rearrangement links TRBV5-4 to TRBJ1-2, with D possibly matching TRBD1 (5 bases). V lost 4 bases and J 5 bases, leaving 12 bases between the germline ends. This CDR3 has 13 amino acids. Germline V lookup: CDR1 SGHNT, CDR2 YYREEE (reference sequence). CDR3 DNA sequence: TGTGCCAGCAGCACGGCGGCAGGGTATGGCTACACCTTC. It codes for CASSTAAGYGYTF.

The rearrangement uses TRBV10-3 and TRBJ2-7; 12 bases align to TRBD2. This CDR3 spans 15 amino acids. Losses at the gene ends were 0 bases for V and 3 bases for J; bases not matched to a gene: 0. Germline-derived CDR1 and CDR2 are ENHRY and SYGVKD. This CDR3 reads CAISESTSGSYEQYF. DNA for the CDR3: TGTGCCATCAGTGAGTCGACTAGCGGGAGCTACGAGCAGTACTTC.

The chain uses TRBV19 and TRBJ2-2, with D tentatively TRBD1 (6 bases). The CDR3 is 15 amino acids. CDR1 and CDR2 (germline): LNHDA, SQIVND (reference sequence). With 5 bases removed from V and 0 bases from J, the gap between germline ends came to 10 bases. The CDR3 sequence: CASSRQVSNTGELFF. In DNA form, the CDR3 reads TGTGCCAGTAGTCGACAGGTATCGAACACCGGGGAGCTGTTTTTT.

CDR3 DNA: TGTGCCAGCAGTGTCGACAGGGGAACAGTTAACTATGGCTACACCTTC. It yields the protein CASSVDRGTVNYGYTF. The chain uses TRBV6-1 and TRBJ1-2; 8 bases match TRBD1. Germline-derived CDR1 and CDR2 are MNHNS and SASEGT. V lost 4 bases to trimming and J lost 1 base; unmatched junction nucleotides: 8. The CDR3 is 16 amino acids.

This clone was recorded only once. The chain couples TRBV11-2 to TRBJ1-2, with D hard to call. Germline lookup yields CDR1 SGHAT and CDR2 FQNNGV. The V gene lost 1 base and the J gene lost 4 bases, with 10 bases spanning the gap. The CDR3 has 14 residues. CDR3 bases: TGTGCCAGCAGCTTAGCGGAGGGCAGCTATGGCTACACCTTC. Its protein is CASSLAEGSYGYTF.

This chain connects TRBV4-3 to TRBJ2-7; 8 nucleotides align to TRBD2. This CDR3 contains 16 residues. Germline values: CDR1 LGHNA, CDR2 YSLEER. Germline trimming cut 0 bases from V and 4 bases from J; bases unmatched to any gene: 8. The CDR3, as DNA: TGCGCCAGCAGCCAAGAAAGAGCGGGAGTAGCGTACGAGCAGTACTTC. Encoded protein: CASSQERAGVAYEQYF.

V is TRBV3-1 (or the pseudogene TRBV3-2) and J is TRBJ2-1, with D perhaps matching TRBD2 (6 bases). Trimming took off 5 bases at V and 9 bases at J, with 11 bases between the two ends. The CDR3 length is 12 residues. The germline CDR1 and CDR2 sequences are LGHDT and YNNKEL (reference sequence). The CDR3 region is CASSLVEGEQFF. The CDR3 DNA reads TGTGCCAGCAGCTTAGTGGAGGGTGAGCAGTTCTTC.

J is TRBJ2-7 and V is TRBV5-5, with a possible D match to TRBD2 (6 bases). With 0 bases removed from V and 7 bases from J, the gap between germline ends came to 17 bases. CDR3 length: 15 amino acids. The germline V gene has CDR1 SGHKS and CDR2 YYEKEE (reference sequence). The CDR3 reads CASSLVASGGLEQYF. The CDR3 coding sequence is TGTGCCAGCAGCTTGGTCGCTAGTGGGGGGTTGGAGCAGTACTTC.

This chain uses TRBV4-3 with TRBJ1-1, with D maybe TRBD1 (5 bases). Germline CDR1 LGHNA, CDR2 YSLEER. The CDR3 loop spans 17 amino acids. Trimming pared 0 bases from V and 5 bases from J, leaving 19 bases between. The CDR3 reads CASSQDTGWGGATEAFF. CDR3 nucleotide sequence: TGCGCCAGCAGCCAAGACACGGGTTGGGGGGGTGCGACTGAAGCTTTCTTT.

This clone was counted once. CDR3 protein: CAWNPRTGGAYNSPLHF. The DNA of the CDR3 is TGTGCCTGGAACCCCCGGACAGGGGGCGCGTATAATTCACCCCTCCACTTT. This chain links TRBV30 with TRBJ1-6; TRBD1 aligns across 11 bases. Germline-derived CDR1 and CDR2 are GTSNPN and SVGIG (reference sequence). The CDR3 extends over 17 amino acids. J gave up 4 bases and V 4 bases, and 9 bases lay outside the gene matches. Full variable domain (missing parts from reference TRBV30 and TRBJ1-6): SQTIHQWPATLVQPVGSPLSLECTVEGTSNPNLYWYRQAAGRGLQLLFYSVGIGQISSEVPQNLSASRPQDRQFILSSKKLLLSDSGFYLCAWNPRTGGAYNSPLHFGNGTRLTVT.

The J gene is TRBJ2-7, the V gene TRBV11-2, with TRBD2 matching over 7 bases. Germline V gene data show CDR1 as SGHAT and CDR2 as FQNNGV. V lost 5 bases to trimming and J lost 2 bases; unmatched junction nucleotides: 3. This CDR3 is built from 13 residues. CDR3 DNA sequence: TGTGCCAGCAGCCTAGCGGTAACCTACGAGCAGTACTTC. Its protein product is CASSLAVTYEQYF.

The chain has TRBV19 and TRBJ1-1; 7 bases line up with TRBD1. V was pared by 1 base and J by 1 base, with 3 bases of the junction left unmatched. Germline V gene lookup returns CDR1 LNHDA and CDR2 SQIVND (reference sequence). The CDR3 contains 15 residues. The CDR3 region is CASSIAGTANTEAFF. CDR3 DNA: TGTGCCAGTAGTATAGCCGGGACAGCGAACACTGAAGCTTTCTTT.

This clone was counted between two and nine times. This rearrangement joins TRBV10-3 to TRBJ1-1; 7 bases align to TRBD1. This CDR3 has 13 amino acids. The germline gives CDR1 ENHRY, CDR2 SYGVKD. Losses at the gene ends were 10 bases for V and 6 bases for J; bases not matched to a gene: 11. The CDR3 DNA reads TGTGCCACGCAGGCCGAGGGGGCCGCTGAAGCTTTCTTT. Its translation: CATQAEGAAEAFF.

The chain couples TRBV7-2 to TRBJ2-3; TRBD1 matches at 9 bases. Germline V gene data show CDR1 as SGHTA and CDR2 as FQGNSA. Unmatched junction bases numbered 7, after V lost 4 bases and J lost 5 bases. The CDR3 has 15 amino acids. The DNA for the CDR3 is TGTGCCAGCAGCTCCACAGGGGGCGCGGGAGATACGCAGTATTTT. Its translation: CASSSTGGAGDTQYF. The full variable domain, rest sourced from reference TRBV7-2 and TRBJ2-3, is GAGVSQSPSNKVTEKGKDVELRCDPISGHTALYWYRQSLGQGLEFLIYFQGNSAPDKSGLPSDRFSAERTGGSVSTLTIQRTQQEDSAVYLCASSSTGGAGDTQYFGPGTRLTVL.